This entry features one T cell receptor (beta chain) sequence. Its target is unknown. Germline V gene data show CDR1 as LNHDA and CDR2 as SQIVND (reference sequence). The CDR3 has 15 amino acids. V lost 4 bases and J lost 6, with 16 bases in between. This record comes from a study of T cells after yellow fever vaccination. Study results and caveats: The study re-detected most primary-vaccination clones after the booster (96% CD4, roughly 85% CD8). Abundant clonotypes (contaminants from the bulk population) could be present in FACS-sorted repertoires.

Template-switching 5'RACE yielded the TCR cDNA; a universal primer site and UMIs were added in the process. Using its own MiXCR run on the 5' RACE reads, TCRdb lists one record per CDR3 protein. The sample holds some 300,000 distinct CDR3 sequences; 7.5% to 9% are singletons and the top ten take about 3%. The material was CD4+ T cells sorted from PBMCs, obtained 5 days after the yellow fever booster vaccination. The J gene is TRBJ1-5, the V gene TRBV19, with D possibly matching TRBD1 (5 bases). This clonotype originated in a man aged 18-30 years who received the YFV17D yellow fever vaccine. In nucleotides, the CDR3 is TGTGCCAGTAGTAGACAGCCGGCAGAGGGTCAGCCCCAGCATTTT. Translated, it gives CASSRQPAEGQPQHF.